This is a list of T cell receptor beta chains from one sample in a study of cytomegalovirus exposure and HLA in healthy donors. Generated by immunoSEQ multiplex PCR, the TCRdb table keeps only in-frame clones and is missing some. This table lists some 75,000 clones. What was sequenced was PBMCs. These TCRs come from a man aged 35-49 years in good health and CMV-seronegative. Both conserved end residues are part of each CDR3. The order of the fields is CDR3 length, D gene, J gene, V gene, CDR3 DNA, CDR3 protein. A D gene is named only where the DNA matches it firmly.

13	-	TRBJ1-4	TRBV7-6	TGTGCCAGCAGCTCCCTTGAGGAGAGAAAACTGTTTTTT	CASSSLEERKLFF
17	-	TRBJ2-7	TRBV5-1	TGCGCCAGCAGCTTTGACACCCAGTCTAGCCTTGGGTACGAGCAGTACTTC	CASSFDTQSSLGYEQYF
14	-	TRBJ2-7	TRBV10-1	TGCGCCAGCAGTGAGTCGGGGCAGGCCTACGAGCAGTACTTC	CASSESGQAYEQYF
20	TRBD2	TRBJ2-2	TRBV5-1	TGCGCCAGCAGCTTGGGGCTCTTCACTAGCGGGGGGGCCGACACCGGGGAGCTGTTTTTT	CASSLGLFTSGGADTGELFF
17	TRBD2	TRBJ2-3	TRBV9	TGTGCCAGCAGTGACCCCGGGCTACGGGAGGGACCAGATACGCAGTATTTT	CASSDPGLREGPDTQYF
15	TRBD2	TRBJ2-2	TRBV10-3	TGTGCCATCAGGGATAGCGGGGCGAACACCGGGGAGCTGTTTTTT	CAIRDSGANTGELFF
13	-	TRBJ2-5	TRBV4-3	TGCGCCAGCAGCCAAGATTCCGAAGAGACCCAGTACTTC	CASSQDSEETQYF
15	-	TRBJ2-3	TRBV2	TGTGCCAGCAGGGGGAATGCCGGGGGCACAGATACGCAGTATTTT	CASRGNAGGTDTQYF
15	TRBD1	TRBJ2-7	TRBV27	TGTGCCAGCAGTTTCTCAGGGGGCCTACCCTACGAGCAGTACTTC	CASSFSGGLPYEQYF
16	-	TRBJ1-1	TRBV7-9	TGTGCCAGCAGCTTCCACCGGGTGCAGGGGAACACTGAAGCTTTCTTT	CASSFHRVQGNTEAFF
12	-	TRBJ2-7	TRBV10-2	TGCGCCACTAGGGAGAGAGCCTACGAGCAGTACTTC	CATRERAYEQYF
12	-	TRBJ1-1	TRBV18	TGTGCCAGCTCACCGGAGGGGACTGAAGCTTTCTTT	CASSPEGTEAFF
15	-	TRBJ2-2	TRBV5-1	TGCGCCAGCAGCTTGGTTCAGAGGGCCGGCGGGGAGCTGTTTTTT	CASSLVQRAGGELFF
14	TRBD1	TRBJ1-1	TRBV6-5	TGTGCCAGCAGTTACGGCAGGGGGGACACTGAAGCTTTCTTT	CASSYGRGDTEAFF
16	-	TRBJ1-3	TRBV5-1	TGCGCCAGCACATCAGAGGCCCTAAGCTCTGGAAACACCATATATTTT	CASTSEALSSGNTIYF
17	-	TRBJ2-1	TRBV5-6	TGTGCCAGCAGCGTGAGCTCTCGTAGGGGGTACTACAATGAGCAGTTCTTC	CASSVSSRRGYYNEQFF
16	TRBD1	TRBJ1-5	TRBV18	TGTGCCAGTTCACCGCCCGGGACAGGTGAAAAGCAGCCCCAGCATTTT	CASSPPGTGEKQPQHF
14	-	TRBJ2-1	TRBV5-8	TGTGCCAGCAGCTTGGCGGGTCCCTACAATGAGCAGTTCTTC	CASSLAGPYNEQFF
14	-	TRBJ2-5	TRBV6-1	TGTGCCAGCAGTGACTTCGGGATTCAAGAGACCCAGTACTTC	CASSDFGIQETQYF
16	TRBD1	TRBJ2-5	TRBV4-1	TGCGCCAGCAGCCGCGGCGAGGACAGGGGTTGGGAGACCCAGTACTTC	CASSRGEDRGWETQYF
13	-	TRBJ1-6	TRBV5-5	TGTGCCAGCAGCCAAGGGGTTAATTCACCCCTCCACTTT	CASSQGVNSPLHF
14	TRBD1	TRBJ2-5	TRBV5-5	TGTGCCAGCAGCTTAACAGGGGGCGGGGAGACCCAGTACTTC	CASSLTGGGETQYF
13	TRBD1	TRBJ2-1	TRBV30	TGTGCCTGGGGTGTTAGTAGGGGGCGAGGGCAGTTCTTC	CAWGVSRGRGQFF
14	TRBD1	TRBJ1-1	TRBV25-1	TGTGCCAGCAGGGAACAGGGGGCGCGGACTGAAGCTTTCTTT	CASREQGARTEAFF
18	TRBD2	TRBJ2-3	TRBV29-1	TGCAGCGTCGCGGGACTAGCGGGAGGCCGAGTTAGCACAGATACGCAGTATTTT	CSVAGLAGGRVSTDTQYF
14	TRBD1	TRBJ2-7	TRBV6-5	TGTGCCAGCAGTTCGTCCCGGGACAGGGTGGGGATAGGGTTC	CASSSSRDRVGIGF
13	-	TRBJ2-1	TRBV7-2	TGTGCCAGCAGCCTAGTTACCTACAATGAGCAGTTCTTC	CASSLVTYNEQFF
15	-	TRBJ1-4	TRBV5-1	TGCGCCAGCAGCGGTCGGGGGGCTGATGGTGAAAAACTGTTTTTT	CASSGRGADGEKLFF
12	-	TRBJ2-7	TRBV7-9	TGTGCCAGCAGCTCTCAGGGCTACGAGCAGTACTTC	CASSSQGYEQYF
15	-	TRBJ2-1	TRBV6-6	TGTGCCAGCAGTTACGCCTCGAGCTCCTACAATGAGCAGTTCTTC	CASSYASSSYNEQFF
14	-	TRBJ2-7	TRBV7-8	TGTGCCAGCAGCCTCGGGGTTAGCGTCTACGAGCAGTACTTC	CASSLGVSVYEQYF
15	TRBD1	TRBJ1-5	TRBV10-3	TGTGCCATCAGTGAGAGGAGAGGGGGCGATCAGCCCCAGCATTTT	CAISERRGGDQPQHF
18	TRBD2	TRBJ2-3	TRBV6-1	TGTGCCAGCAGTGAAGCTCCCGGGGGCGGGGGGGCCAGAGATACGCAGTATTTT	CASSEAPGGGGARDTQYF
15	TRBD1	TRBJ2-1	TRBV19	TGTGCCAGTAGTGCAGCCGGGACAGGGGGCAATGAGCAGTTCTTC	CASSAAGTGGNEQFF
14	TRBD2	TRBJ2-1	TRBV11-2	TGTGCCAGCAGCTTTGCAGCGGGAGAGAGTGAGCAGTTCTTC	CASSFAAGESEQFF